The present TCR beta chain was sequenced within a study of blood T cell repertoires in COVID-19. Trimming removed 2 bases at V and 11 bases at J, with 15 bases between. The CDR3 contains 13 residues. Germline assignment: CDR1 SNHLY and CDR2 FYNNEI. Only in-frame clones appear in the TCRdb table, and some are missing; sequencing was by immunoSEQ multiplex PCR. The sample holds about 170,000 clones, about 89% seen once. This clone was counted between two and nine times. This receptor was identified in a woman between 18 and 29 years old who had recovered from COVID-19. The chain carries TRBV2 and TRBJ1-1, with unresolved D. The sample comprised PBMCs or T cells enriched from blood (not recorded which). As DNA, the CDR3 is TGTGCCAGCAGTGAAAGCGCCCTGATCCACGCTTTCTTT. Translation: CASSESALIHAFF.